The entry that follows covers one TCR beta chain sequence. This sample was included in a study of blood T cell repertoires in COVID-19. Looking at the study overall: PBMCs, B-cell-depleted T cells, or T cells were the source of the cDNA or gDNA that made up the material.

Trimming pared 4 bases from V and 7 bases from J, leaving 26 bases between. Looked up from germline, CDR1 is MDHEN and CDR2 is SYDVKM. CDR3 size: 17 residues. The authors' processing: How many nucleated cells were present was estimated from reference gene primer amplification. Method: immunoSEQ multiplex PCR; TCRdb's copy keeps in-frame clones and lacks some. V, J and clone size were drawn from that table, and D and trimming were deduced from the DNA. The data contain about 280,000 clones, 70% to 90% of them singletons. The sequence was collected from a man in his forties or fifties with active or convalescent COVID-19. V is TRBV28 and J is TRBJ2-7; D is perhaps TRBD2 (7 bases). Sequences were obtained from peripheral blood. The CDR3 reads CASSSPLMGGRQPEQYF. DNA of the CDR3: TGTGCCAGCAGTTCTCCTCTCATGGGGGGGCGCCAACCGGAGCAGTACTTC.